One sample yielded the 31 T cell receptor beta chains listed below, sequenced in a study of radiotherapy plus CTLA-4 blockade in lung cancer. TCRdb's table, derived via immunoSEQ multiplex PCR, lists solely in-frame clones and lacks some. The table records about 66,000 clones, under 85% of them present only once. The specimen comprised peripheral blood, sampled from a patient treated with radiotherapy plus ipilimumab. The receptors derive from a human donor with non-small cell lung cancer who had a partial response to radiotherapy plus ipilimumab.

This chain uses TRBV28 with TRBJ2-5, with D possibly matching TRBD1 (5 bases). With the DNA end fitting TRBJ2-7 better, the J assignment may be wrong. Germline CDR1 and CDR2: MDHEN and SYDVKM. This CDR3 is built from 14 residues. CDR3 bases: TGTGCCAGCAGTTTAGGGGCTACGGCCTACGAGCAGTACTTC. Translated: CASSLGATAYEQYF.

This chain connects TRBV28 to TRBJ1-1; D perhaps matches TRBD1 (6 bases). The V gene lost 4 bases and the J gene lost 5 bases, with 20 bases spanning the gap. The CDR3 totals 16 residues. Germline loops: CDR1 MDHEN, CDR2 SYDVKM. CDR3 region: CASSYPWGGRGTEAFF. The CDR3, as DNA: TGTGCCAGCAGTTACCCCTGGGGGGGGCGAGGGACTGAAGCTTTCTTT. Variable domain in full (rest from reference TRBV28 and TRBJ1-1): DVKVTQSSRYLVKRTGEKVFLECVQDMDHENMFWYRQDPGLGLRLIYFSYDVKMKEKGDIPEGYSVSREKKERFSLILESASTNQTSMYLCASSYPWGGRGTEAFFGQGTRLTVV.

V gene TRBV28 combines with J gene TRBJ1-5, with TRBD1 as a possible D gene (5 bases). The CDR3 length is 14 residues. Trimming removed 6 bases at V and 5 bases at J, with 14 bases between. In germline, CDR1 is MDHEN, CDR2 SYDVKM. The CDR3 sequence: CASRPGEGHQPQHF. DNA for the CDR3: TGTGCCAGCAGACCCGGGGAGGGGCATCAGCCCCAGCATTTT. The whole variable domain, remainder taken from reference TRBV28 and TRBJ1-5, is DVKVTQSSRYLVKRTGEKVFLECVQDMDHENMFWYRQDPGLGLRLIYFSYDVKMKEKGDIPEGYSVSREKKERFSLILESASTNQTSMYLCASRPGEGHQPQHFGDGTRLSIL.

The chain is built from TRBV6-1 and TRBJ1-5, with unresolved D. CDR1 and CDR2 from the germline V gene are MNHNS and SASEGT. V lost 7 bases and J 0 bases, leaving 7 bases between the germline ends. This CDR3 has 13 amino acids. CDR3: CASIDYSNQPQHF. In DNA form, the CDR3 reads TGTGCCAGCATAGATTATAGCAATCAGCCCCAGCATTTT.

This rearrangement joins TRBV15 to TRBJ2-3, with 10 bases aligning to TRBD1. The CDR3 covers 15 residues. Germline V gives CDR1 LNHNV, CDR2 YYDKDF (reference sequence). V trimming: 4 bases; J trimming: 5 bases; junction bases outside the gene matches: 6. CDR3 in DNA: TGTGCCACCAGCACCCGACAGGGGGCGAAAGATACGCAGTATTTT. This codes for CATSTRQGAKDTQYF. Drawing the rest from reference TRBV15 and TRBJ2-3, the complete variable domain is DAMVIQNPRYQVTQFGKPVTLSCSQTLNHNVMYWYQQKSSQAPKLLFHYYDKDFNNEADTPDNFQSRRPNTSFCFLDIRSPGLGDTAMYLCATSTRQGAKDTQYFGPGTRLTVL.

The gene calls are TRBV18 and TRBJ2-7; D is unclear. Trimming removed 1 base from V and 1 base from J, with 8 bases in between. Germline CDR1 reads KGHSH; CDR2 reads LQKENI. This CDR3 has 14 residues. CDR3 bases: TGTGCCAGCTCACCACTAGAACGGTCCTACGAGCAGTACTTC. Translated: CASSPLERSYEQYF.

The chain has TRBV2 and TRBJ2-7; 8 bases fit TRBD1. Germline CDR1 reads SNHLY; CDR2 reads FYNNEI. The CDR3 is 12 amino acids. Trimming cost V 8 bases and J 5 bases; bases outside gene matches: 5. The CDR3 reads CASRRQGNEQYF. In nucleotides, the CDR3 is TGTGCCAGCCGAAGACAGGGGAACGAGCAGTACTTC.

This clone was detected only a few times. The rearrangement links TRBV29-1 to TRBJ1-4; D is ambiguous. Germline V gene lookup returns CDR1 SQVTM and CDR2 ANQGSEA. Trimming removed 2 bases from V and 8 bases from J, with 9 bases in between. CDR3 size: 12 residues. The CDR3 is CSVETREEKLFF. CDR3 sequence (DNA): TGCAGCGTTGAAACGAGGGAGGAAAAACTGTTTTTT.

This clone was recorded once. This chain connects TRBV2 to TRBJ2-7; D is possibly TRBD2 (5 bases). Germline assignment: CDR1 SNHLY and CDR2 FYNNEI. Trimming left V 5 bases short and J 4 bases short, with 21 bases between. This CDR3 has 16 amino acids. CDR3 in DNA: TGTGCCAGCAGTAAACCCCAAGGAGGAGATGAGTACGAGCAGTACTTC. Protein: CASSKPQGGDEYEQYF.

The gene calls are TRBV19 and TRBJ2-7; TRBD1 agrees at 9 bases. The CDR3 sequence is 14 residues long. Trimming at V came to 5 bases and at J to 3 bases, leaving 5 bases not matched to a gene. CDR1 is LNHDA, CDR2 SQIVND, per germline (reference sequence). In DNA, the CDR3 is TGTGCCAGTAGTCGTGGGACAGGGATCTACGAGCAGTACTTC. Protein sequence: CASSRGTGIYEQYF.

The chain is built from TRBV4-2 and TRBJ1-4; the D gene is possibly TRBD1 (5 bases). V was pared by 0 bases and J by 1 base, with 9 bases between. CDR3 length: 16 amino acids. The germline gives CDR1 LGHNA, CDR2 YNFKEQ. The CDR3 reads CASSQERQGTNEKLFF. As DNA, the CDR3 is TGTGCCAGCAGCCAAGAAAGGCAGGGAACTAATGAAAAACTGTTTTTT.

Here the CDR3 reads CASSDPGLYNEQFF. As DNA, the CDR3 is TGTGCCAGCAGTGACCCCGGACTCTACAATGAGCAGTTCTTC. The chain links TRBV2 to TRBJ2-1; weak D call: TRBD2 (5 bases). This CDR3 has 14 residues. V lost 3 bases, J lost 3 bases, and 9 bases lay in between. Germline assignment: CDR1 SNHLY and CDR2 FYNNEI.

The chain carries TRBV5-1 and TRBJ2-1; D is unresolved. Deletions cut 0 bases from V and 0 bases from J, with 7 bases between. Germline V lookup: CDR1 SGHRS, CDR2 YFSETQ. This CDR3 region has 15 residues. The CDR3 nucleotides read TGCGCCAGCAGCTTGGCCTCGCGCTCCTACAATGAGCAGTTCTTC. It translates to CASSLASRSYNEQFF.

The chain links TRBV2 to TRBJ2-7; TRBD2 matches at 10 bases. CDR3 size: 13 residues. V lost 8 bases, J lost 3 bases, and 4 bases stayed unmatched. Germline V gene sequence: CDR1 SNHLY, CDR2 FYNNEI. The CDR3 protein is CASGLAADYEQYF. CDR3 nucleotides: TGTGCCAGCGGACTAGCGGCCGACTACGAGCAGTACTTC.

The V and J genes are TRBV4-1 and TRBJ2-3; TRBD2 is a possible D gene (6 bases). The V and J ends lost 1 base and 4 bases respectively, with 9 bases between them. This CDR3 region has 14 residues. In germline, CDR1 is MGHRA, CDR2 YSYEKL. CDR3 DNA: TGCGCCAGCAGCCAAGGGGGAGGCGCAGATACGCAGTATTTT. This codes for CASSQGGGADTQYF.

This clone was observed a single time. The V call is TRBV28, the J call TRBJ2-7; perhaps TRBD2 as D (6 bases). This CDR3 region has 13 residues. Trimming took off 7 bases at V and 0 bases at J, with 10 bases between the two ends. Germline V gene data show CDR1 as MDHEN and CDR2 as SYDVKM. CDR3: CASTSGVSYEQYF. The CDR3 nucleotides are TGTGCCAGCACCTCGGGGGTCTCCTACGAGCAGTACTTC.

This clone was observed once. The chain links TRBV7-3 to TRBJ2-1, with 7 bases matching TRBD1. Germline V gene lookup returns CDR1 SGHTA and CDR2 FQGTGA. The CDR3 sequence is 14 residues long. V shed 2 bases, J shed 7 bases, and the junction held 5 bases outside the gene matches. CDR3 DNA: TGTGCCAGCAGCTTAGACAGGGCCCAAAATGAGCAGTTCTTC. It translates to CASSLDRAQNEQFF.

The chain has TRBV27 and TRBJ1-5; perhaps TRBD1 as D (5 bases). The CDR3 consists of 14 residues. CDR1 MNHEY and CDR2 SMNVEV come from the germline V gene (reference sequence). Trimming removed 3 bases at V and 6 bases at J, with 12 bases between. The CDR3 nucleotides are TGTGCCAGCAGTTTCCGGCAGGGCGGTCAGCCCCAGCATTTT. Protein: CASSFRQGGQPQHF.

The CDR3 nucleotides are TGTGCCAGCATTGGGCCTAGCGGGAGACGGCATGAGCAGTTCTTC. It encodes CASIGPSGRRHEQFF. This chain links TRBV2 with TRBJ2-1; 10 nucleotides match TRBD2. This CDR3 is 15 amino acids long. Germline CDR1 SNHLY, CDR2 FYNNEI. V shed 7 bases and J 8 bases; nucleotides not matched to a gene: 11.

The chain carries TRBV9 and TRBJ2-7; 11 bases are a match to TRBD2. Trimming took 2 bases from V and 3 from J; bases not matched to a gene: 4. CDR3 length: 15 amino acids. Germline CDR1 SGDLS, CDR2 YYNGEE. CDR3: CASSVYGTSGYEQYF. CDR3 nucleotides: TGTGCCAGCAGCGTTTACGGGACTAGCGGCTACGAGCAGTACTTC. The whole variable domain, remainder taken from reference TRBV9 and TRBJ2-7, is DSGVTQTPKHLITATGQRVTLRCSPRSGDLSVYWYQQSLDQGLQFLIQYYNGEERAKGNILERFSAQQFPDLHSELNLSSLELGDSALYFCASSVYGTSGYEQYFGPGTRLTVT.

The chain uses TRBV5-4 and TRBJ1-4; D is unclear. This CDR3 is built from 14 residues. V lost 1 base to trimming and J lost 3 bases, with 7 bases between them. Germline CDR1 reads SGHNT; CDR2 reads YYREEE (reference sequence). The CDR3 nucleotides read TGTGCCAGCAGCTTGTCAGGATCTAATGAAAAACTGTTTTTT. It codes for CASSLSGSNEKLFF.

This rearrangement joins TRBV27 to TRBJ2-7; 10 bases agree with TRBD1. The germline V gene has CDR1 MNHEY and CDR2 SMNVEV (reference sequence). J lost 1 base, V lost 5 bases, and 5 bases had no gene match. The CDR3 spans 15 residues. CDR3 loop: CASSVPGQGSYEQYF. The CDR3 DNA sequence: TGTGCCAGCAGTGTCCCGGGACAGGGGTCCTACGAGCAGTACTTC.

The CDR3 protein is CASSLGTGMYQETQYF. The DNA for the CDR3 is TGTGCCAGCAGTTTGGGGACAGGGATGTACCAAGAGACCCAGTACTTC. The genes are TRBV6-5 and TRBJ2-5; 9 bases line up with TRBD1. The CDR3 covers 16 residues. Trimming cost V 4 bases and J 0 bases; bases outside gene matches: 6. The germline gives CDR1 MNHEY, CDR2 SVGAGI.

The CDR3 is CAISQPPGTSGGNMYNEQFF. For the CDR3, the DNA is TGTGCCATCAGCCAACCCCCCGGGACTAGCGGGGGAAATATGTACAATGAGCAGTTCTTC. This chain joins TRBV10-3 and TRBJ2-1; the match to TRBD2 covers 14 bases. This CDR3 comprises 20 residues. Germline V gene sequence: CDR1 ENHRY, CDR2 SYGVKD. The J segment lost 4 bases and the V segment lost 6 bases, leaving 17 bases of the junction unmatched.

This chain joins TRBV6-1 and TRBJ2-1; 12 bases are a match to TRBD2. The CDR3 loop spans 14 amino acids. Germline V gives CDR1 MNHNS, CDR2 SASEGT. V lost 11 bases, J lost 9 bases, and 11 bases stayed unmatched. This chain's CDR3 is CALKRLAGDTEQFF. CDR3 bases: TGTGCCCTAAAGAGACTAGCGGGAGACACTGAGCAGTTCTTC.

The V gene is TRBV6-5, the J gene TRBJ2-1, with 9 bases fitting TRBD2. Germline V gene lookup returns CDR1 MNHEY and CDR2 SVGAGI. The J segment lost 7 bases and the V segment lost 0 bases, leaving 7 bases of the junction unmatched. The CDR3 is made up of 16 amino acids. The CDR3 protein is CASSYSKAGGANEQFF. Here the CDR3 DNA reads TGTGCCAGCAGTTACTCGAAAGCGGGAGGAGCGAATGAGCAGTTCTTC.

This chain connects TRBV5-1 to TRBJ2-7; TRBD1 matches 9 bases. Germline loops: CDR1 SGHRS, CDR2 YFSETQ. The CDR3 runs 15 residues. V shed 5 bases and J 0 bases; nucleotides not matched to a gene: 6. For the CDR3, the DNA is TGCGCCAGCAGTCCCCGGACAGGGGACTCCTACGAGCAGTACTTC. Translation gives CASSPRTGDSYEQYF.

The CDR3 coding sequence is TGTGCCAGCAGCACGCGGACTAGCCCGATGGCGGAGACCCAGTACTTC. It encodes CASSTRTSPMAETQYF. V and J are TRBV5-4 and TRBJ2-5, with 8 positions matching TRBD2. From germline, CDR1 is SGHNT and CDR2 YYREEE (reference sequence). With 4 bases clipped from V and 5 bases from J, the junction kept 13 bases outside the gene matches. CDR3 length: 16 amino acids.

This sequence joins TRBV7-7 and TRBJ1-5; D possibly corresponds to TRBD1 (5 bases). Trimming took 5 bases from V and 6 from J, leaving 11 bases between them. The CDR3 length is 13 residues. The germline V gene encodes CDR1 SSHAT and CDR2 FNYEAQ (reference sequence). This chain's CDR3 is CASSPFQGQPQHF. DNA for the CDR3: TGTGCCAGCAGCCCTTTTCAGGGTCAGCCCCAGCATTTT. The full variable domain, rest sourced from reference TRBV7-7 and TRBJ1-5, is GAGVSQSPRYKVTKRGQDVTLRCDPISSHATLYWYQQALGQGPEFLTYFNYEAQPDKSGLPSDRFSAERPEGSISTLTIQRTEQRDSAMYRCASSPFQGQPQHFGDGTRLSIL.

The gene calls are TRBV18 and TRBJ2-3; the D gene is possibly TRBD1 (6 bases). V gave up 0 bases and J gave up 3 bases, with 13 bases separating them. CDR1 and CDR2 (germline): KGHSH, LQKENI. CDR3 length: 16 amino acids. CDR3 DNA sequence: TGTGCCAGCTCACCACCGGGCGGACAGTATACAGATACGCAGTATTTT. Translation: CASSPPGGQYTDTQYF. The full variable domain, in which reference TRBV18 and TRBJ2-3 provide the parts outside the CDR3, is NAGVMQNPRHLVRRRGQEARLRCSPMKGHSHVYWYRQLPEEGLKFMVYLQKENIIDESGMPKERFSAEFPKEGPSILRIQQVVRGDSAAYFCASSPPGGQYTDTQYFGPGTRLTVL.

J is TRBJ1-1 and V is TRBV28; 10 positions agree with TRBD1. V lost 6 bases to trimming and J lost 4 bases; unmatched junction nucleotides: 5. This CDR3 region has 14 residues. From germline, CDR1 is MDHEN and CDR2 SYDVKM. The DNA of the CDR3 is TGTGCCAGCAGCTCGACAGGGGGCGGCACTGAAGCTTTCTTT. It codes for CASSSTGGGTEAFF. The full variable domain, completed using reference TRBV28 and TRBJ1-1, is DVKVTQSSRYLVKRTGEKVFLECVQDMDHENMFWYRQDPGLGLRLIYFSYDVKMKEKGDIPEGYSVSREKKERFSLILESASTNQTSMYLCASSSTGGGTEAFFGQGTRLTVV.